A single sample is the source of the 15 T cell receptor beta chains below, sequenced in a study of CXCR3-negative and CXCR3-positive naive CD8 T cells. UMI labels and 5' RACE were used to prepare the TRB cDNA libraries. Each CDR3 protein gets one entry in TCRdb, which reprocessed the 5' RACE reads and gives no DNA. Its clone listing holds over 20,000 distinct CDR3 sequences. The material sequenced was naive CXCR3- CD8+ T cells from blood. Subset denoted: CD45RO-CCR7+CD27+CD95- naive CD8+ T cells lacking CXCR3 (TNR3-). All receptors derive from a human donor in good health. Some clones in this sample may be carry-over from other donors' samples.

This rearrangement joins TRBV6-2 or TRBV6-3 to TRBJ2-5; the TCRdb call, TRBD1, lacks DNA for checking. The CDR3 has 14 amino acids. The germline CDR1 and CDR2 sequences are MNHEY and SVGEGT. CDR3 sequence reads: CASSVGADVKTQYF.

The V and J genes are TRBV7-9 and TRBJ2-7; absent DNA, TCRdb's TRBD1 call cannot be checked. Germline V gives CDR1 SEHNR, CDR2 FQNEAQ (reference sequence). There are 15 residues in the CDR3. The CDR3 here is CASSRQGLPNDEQYF.

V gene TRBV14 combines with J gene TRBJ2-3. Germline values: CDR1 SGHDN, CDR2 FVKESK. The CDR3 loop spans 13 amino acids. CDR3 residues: CASSQESRGLRYF.

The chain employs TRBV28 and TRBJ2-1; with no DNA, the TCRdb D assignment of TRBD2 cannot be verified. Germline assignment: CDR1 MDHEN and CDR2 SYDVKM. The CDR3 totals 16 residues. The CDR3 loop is CASTQVSGGAFNEQFF.

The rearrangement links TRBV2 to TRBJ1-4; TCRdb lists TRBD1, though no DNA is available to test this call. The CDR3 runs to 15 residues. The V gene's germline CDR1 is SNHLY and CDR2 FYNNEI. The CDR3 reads CASSDRASPNEKLFF.

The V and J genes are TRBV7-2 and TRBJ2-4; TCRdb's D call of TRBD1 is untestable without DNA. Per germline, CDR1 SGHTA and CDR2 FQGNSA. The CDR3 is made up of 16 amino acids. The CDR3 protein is CASSLPPGQIQNIQYF.

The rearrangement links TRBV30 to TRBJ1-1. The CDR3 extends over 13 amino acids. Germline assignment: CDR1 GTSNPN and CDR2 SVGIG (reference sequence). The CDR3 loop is CAWSVVENTEAFF. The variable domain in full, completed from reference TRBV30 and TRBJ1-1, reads SQTIHQWPATLVQPVGSPLSLECTVEGTSNPNLYWYRQAAGRGLQLLFYSVGIGQISSEVPQNLSASRPQDRQFILSSKKLLLSDSGFYLCAWSVVENTEAFFGQGTRLTVV.

CDR3 region: CASSLVPGGSVDTQYF. The J gene is TRBJ2-3, the V gene TRBV7-2; lacking DNA, the TRBD1 call made by TCRdb goes unchecked. Germline CDR1 is SGHTA and CDR2 is FQGNSA. This CDR3 is 16 amino acids long. Full variable domain (outside the CDR3, taken from reference TRBV7-2 and TRBJ2-3): GAGVSQSPSNKVTEKGKDVELRCDPISGHTALYWYRQSLGQGLEFLIYFQGNSAPDKSGLPSDRFSAERTGGSVSTLTIQRTQQEDSAVYLCASSLVPGGSVDTQYFGPGTRLTVL.

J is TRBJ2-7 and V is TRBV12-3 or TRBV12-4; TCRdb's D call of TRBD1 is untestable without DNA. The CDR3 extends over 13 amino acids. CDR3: CASSGTGVSEQYF.

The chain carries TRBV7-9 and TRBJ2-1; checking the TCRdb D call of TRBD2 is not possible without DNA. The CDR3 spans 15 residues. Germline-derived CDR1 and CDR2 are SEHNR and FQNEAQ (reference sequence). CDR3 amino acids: CASTPPNPGPNEQFF.

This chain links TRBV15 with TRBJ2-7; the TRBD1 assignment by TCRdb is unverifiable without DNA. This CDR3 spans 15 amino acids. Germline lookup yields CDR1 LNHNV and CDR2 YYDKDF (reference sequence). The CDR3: CATSRAAGDIYEQYF.

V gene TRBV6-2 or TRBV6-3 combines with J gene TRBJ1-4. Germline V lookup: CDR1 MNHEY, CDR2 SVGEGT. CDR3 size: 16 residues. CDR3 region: CASSYSKVLGSEKLFF.

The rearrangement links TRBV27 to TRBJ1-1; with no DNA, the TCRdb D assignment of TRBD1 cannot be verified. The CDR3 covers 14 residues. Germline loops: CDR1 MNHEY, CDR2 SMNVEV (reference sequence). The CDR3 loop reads CASSFGTPNTEAFF.

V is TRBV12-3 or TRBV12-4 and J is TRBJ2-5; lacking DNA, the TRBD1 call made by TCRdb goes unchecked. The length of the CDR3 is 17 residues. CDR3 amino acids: CASSPPVSGGYQETQYF.

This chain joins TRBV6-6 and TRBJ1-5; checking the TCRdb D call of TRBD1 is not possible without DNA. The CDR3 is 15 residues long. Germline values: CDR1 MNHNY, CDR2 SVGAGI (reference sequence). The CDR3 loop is CASSLLSGAGQPQHF.